Following are 23 T cell receptor beta chains from one sample sequenced in a study of T-cell memory formation after mild COVID-19. TCRdb itself ran the 5' RACE reads through MiXCR, one entry per CDR3 protein. The data show 350,000 to 500,000 distinct CDR3 sequences, with around 17% seen just once and approximately 21% held by the top ten. The sequencing sample was made of PBMCs or a T cell subset sorted from them (not recorded which). These receptors came from a young man who had mild COVID-19 (a few samples of this study predate the infection). Cell type and time point are not known.

V gene TRBV25-1 combines with J gene TRBJ1-2, with D uncertain. This CDR3 comprises 13 residues. The V end was cut by 8 bases, the J end by 13 bases, with 23 bases between. CDR1 is MGHDK and CDR2 is SYGVNS in the germline V gene. The CDR3 reads CASHMVGRAGGTF. Written as DNA, the CDR3 is TGTGCCAGCCACATGGTCGGACGAGCGGGTGGCACCTTC.

The CDR3 sequence: CASSYSWEQYF. The CDR3 nucleotides read TGTGCCAGCAGTTACTCGTGGGAGCAGTACTTC. The chain uses TRBV6-2 or TRBV6-3 and TRBJ2-7; D uncertain. V gave up 0 bases and J gave up 7 bases, with 4 bases separating them. CDR3 length equals 11 residues. CDR1 is MNHEY and CDR2 is SVGEGT in the germline V gene.

The rearrangement uses TRBV7-6 and TRBJ1-1; possibly TRBD1 for D (6 bases). V lost 5 bases and J 4 bases, leaving 14 bases between the germline ends. Germline assignment: CDR1 SGHVS and CDR2 FNYEAQ. CDR3 length: 14 residues. The CDR3 loop reads CASSTRGRGTEAFF. The DNA for the CDR3 is TGTGCCAGCAGCACGCGGGGCAGGGGCACTGAAGCTTTCTTT.

V is TRBV12-3 or TRBV12-4 and J is TRBJ1-1, with D perhaps matching TRBD1 (5 bases). V was shortened by 2 bases and J by 0 bases, with 10 bases between the two germline ends. The CDR3 contains 15 residues. The CDR3 DNA reads TGTGCCAGCAGTTTACGGGGGAGAGTGAACACTGAAGCTTTCTTT. Protein sequence: CASSLRGRVNTEAFF.

In DNA form, the CDR3 reads TGTGCCAGCAGTGAAGGTTGGGATGAGCAGTTCTTC. It translates to CASSEGWDEQFF. V and J are TRBV6-1 and TRBJ2-1; no definite D call. This CDR3 spans 12 amino acids. Germline CDR1 is MNHNS and CDR2 is SASEGT. V was cut by 1 base and J by 8 bases, with 6 bases left in between.

This chain connects TRBV28 to TRBJ2-1; 8 nucleotides line up with TRBD2. Germline CDR1 and CDR2: MDHEN and SYDVKM. The CDR3 is made up of 16 amino acids. Unmatched junction bases numbered 16, after V lost 7 bases and J lost 8 bases. CDR3 DNA: TGTGCCAGCACCCCCCCCGGGGGGGCCAGGACGTATGAGCAGTTCTTC. As protein: CASTPPGGARTYEQFF.

This clonotype has a handful of counts. The J gene is TRBJ2-4, the V gene TRBV29-1; possible D gene TRBD2, 5 bases. Germline CDR1 and CDR2: SQVTM and ANQGSEA. Trimming took off 2 bases at V and 0 bases at J, with 8 bases between the two ends. The CDR3 runs to 14 residues. CDR3 bases: TGCAGCGTTGAACCCCGGGGAGCCAAAAACATTCAGTACTTC. Its translation: CSVEPRGAKNIQYF.

This clonotype was detected a few times. CDR3: CASSSYRGQLTTSSYNSPLHF. The DNA of the CDR3 is TGTGCCAGCAGCTCCTACAGAGGGCAGCTTACTACCAGCTCCTATAATTCACCCCTCCACTTT. The chain carries TRBV7-2 and TRBJ1-6, with D hard to call. In germline, CDR1 is SGHTA, CDR2 FQGNSA. V was shortened by 4 bases and J by 0 bases, with 25 bases between the two germline ends. CDR3 length: 21 amino acids.

Only a few counts were recorded for this clonotype. The rearrangement links TRBV28 to TRBJ2-7, with TRBD2 matching over 8 bases. CDR3 length: 15 residues. CDR1 is MDHEN, CDR2 SYDVKM, per germline. With 6 bases clipped from V and 0 bases from J, the junction kept 7 bases outside the gene matches. The CDR3, as DNA: TGTGCCAGCAGCTCCGGGGGGGCGCCCTCCTACGAGCAGTACGTC. Protein: CASSSGGAPSYEQYV.

This clonotype was seen a handful of times. The chain employs TRBV6-6 and TRBJ1-2; TRBD1 matches 10 bases. Germline CDR1 reads MNHNY; CDR2 reads SVGAGI (reference sequence). The CDR3 covers 15 residues. V was pared by 2 bases and J by 8 bases, with 8 bases of the junction left unmatched. This CDR3 is CASSYGTGAPKGYTF. The CDR3, as DNA: TGTGCCAGCAGTTACGGGACAGGGGCCCCTAAAGGCTACACCTTC.

This clonotype was detected only a few times. The chain links TRBV5-1 to TRBJ2-1; D is unclear. This CDR3 is built from 14 residues. The V and J ends lost 3 bases and 5 bases respectively, with 12 bases between them. The V gene's germline CDR1 is SGHRS and CDR2 YFSETQ. As DNA, the CDR3 is TGCGCCAGCAGCTGGGCCGGGCCCCACAATGAGCAGTTCTTC. The encoded protein is CASSWAGPHNEQFF.

The chain links TRBV3-1 to TRBJ2-1, with 9 nucleotides matching TRBD2. V lost 0 bases, J lost 3 bases, and 9 bases stayed unmatched. The germline V gene encodes CDR1 LGHDT and CDR2 YNNKEL (reference sequence). This CDR3 has 18 residues. The CDR3 coding sequence is TGTGCCAGCAGCCAAGATCTCGGCCTAGCGGGGAGCTACAATGAGCAGTTCTTC. Its protein is CASSQDLGLAGSYNEQFF.

This sequence joins TRBV4-2 and TRBJ2-1; 13 nucleotides agree with TRBD2. The CDR3 runs to 19 residues. CDR1 LGHNA and CDR2 YNFKEQ come from the germline V gene. V was pared by 3 bases and J by 0 bases, with 8 bases of the junction left unmatched. The CDR3 loop reads CASSQAGTSGTHSYNEQFF. The CDR3 DNA is TGTGCCAGCAGCCAGGCTGGGACTAGCGGGACCCACTCCTACAATGAGCAGTTCTTC.

This sequence joins TRBV18 and TRBJ2-1; TRBD1 matches at 9 bases. CDR1 and CDR2 from the germline V gene are KGHSH and LQKENI. This CDR3 is built from 14 residues. The ends lost 3 bases at V and 10 bases at J; junction bases unmatched: 7. The DNA of the CDR3 is TGTGCCAGCTCACCTCCGGGACAGGGTGGCGAGCAGTTCTTC. Amino acid sequence: CASSPPGQGGEQFF.

There are a few counts of this clonotype. V usage is TRBV30 and J usage is TRBJ2-3; D is uncertain. V lost 3 bases to trimming and J lost 1 base, with 8 bases between them. The CDR3 is 13 residues long. Germline loops: CDR1 GTSNPN, CDR2 SVGIG (reference sequence). The CDR3 bases are TGTGCCTGGAGGAGTCGGGGCACAGATACGCAGTATTTT. It encodes CAWRSRGTDTQYF.

This clonotype appeared a few times. V is TRBV4-3 and J is TRBJ1-2, with D possibly matching TRBD1 (6 bases). Germline CDR1 is LGHNA and CDR2 is YSLEER. The CDR3 covers 15 residues. With 0 bases removed from V and 8 bases from J, the gap between germline ends came to 16 bases. CDR3 nucleotide sequence: TGCGCCAGCAGCCAAGACCGTGGGGGGGCAGAAGGCTACACCTTC. It yields the protein CASSQDRGGAEGYTF.

The V and J genes are TRBV29-1 and TRBJ2-7; 8 positions match TRBD1. CDR1 is SQVTM and CDR2 is ANQGSEA in the germline V gene. The CDR3 has 11 amino acids. The ends lost 7 bases at V and 12 bases at J; junction bases unmatched: 11. CDR3 protein: CSAEDRDCRYF. In nucleotides, the CDR3 is TGCAGCGCTGAGGACAGGGACTGTAGGTACTTC.

This clonotype was seen repeatedly, ten times or more. V gene TRBV7-2 combines with J gene TRBJ1-6; D may be TRBD1 (5 bases). V was pared by 3 bases and J by 7 bases, with 10 bases between. Germline-derived CDR1 and CDR2 are SGHTA and FQGNSA. This CDR3 spans 14 amino acids. The CDR3 nucleotides read TGTGCCAGCAGCTTGGGACGGGGGAATTCACCCCTCCACTTT. It codes for CASSLGRGNSPLHF.

This clonotype turned up a few times. The chain has TRBV6-2 or TRBV6-3 and TRBJ2-3; TRBD2 matches at 11 bases. The CDR3 runs to 17 residues. Germline lookup yields CDR1 MNHEY and CDR2 SVGEGT. Trimming cost V 8 bases and J 5 bases; bases outside gene matches: 15. This CDR3 reads CASHGPLGLAGGDTQYF. In DNA form, the CDR3 reads TGTGCCAGCCATGGACCCCTAGGACTAGCGGGTGGAGATACGCAGTATTTT.

The gene calls are TRBV5-1 and TRBJ1-6; TRBD1 agrees at 9 bases. CDR1 is SGHRS and CDR2 is YFSETQ in the germline V gene. The V and J ends lost 6 bases and 9 bases, in that order; junction bases with no gene match: 16. The CDR3 extends over 17 amino acids. CDR3 bases: TGCGCCAGCACCAGCGGACAGGGGTCGGCTCTATCTTCACCCCTCCACTTT. Translated, it gives CASTSGQGSALSSPLHF.

This clonotype was detected a few times. The J gene is TRBJ1-5, the V gene TRBV12-3 or TRBV12-4; TRBD1 aligns across 7 bases. The CDR3 sequence is 14 residues long. V trimming: 7 bases; J trimming: 7 bases; junction bases outside the gene matches: 10. The CDR3 here is CASTSGEGAQPQHF. In DNA form, the CDR3 reads TGTGCCAGCACCTCGGGGGAGGGGGCACAGCCCCAGCATTTT.

Only a few counts were recorded for this clonotype. The V gene is TRBV27, the J gene TRBJ2-5; 8 bases fit TRBD1. The germline V gene encodes CDR1 MNHEY and CDR2 SMNVEV (reference sequence). Trimming removed 2 bases from V and 6 bases from J; junction bases left unmatched: 5. The CDR3 spans 14 residues. CDR3 DNA: TGTGCCAGCAGTTTAACCTGGACAGGGCAGACCCAGTACTTC. Its translation: CASSLTWTGQTQYF.

The rearrangement uses TRBV7-9 and TRBJ2-7, with D perhaps TRBD2 (5 bases). The CDR3 sequence is 12 residues long. V lost 11 bases and J 2 bases, leaving 13 bases between the germline ends. The germline V gene encodes CDR1 SEHNR and CDR2 FQNEAQ (reference sequence). The CDR3 coding sequence is TGTGCCGGAGGAAAAACCCCCTACGAGCAGTACTTC. Translated: CAGGKTPYEQYF.